Detailed here is one T cell receptor (beta chain). Its antigen is not identified. V lost 2 bases, J lost 0 bases, and 6 bases lay in between. In germline, CDR1 is SGDLS, CDR2 YYNGEE. The CDR3 covers 15 residues. The source of the sample is a study of cytotoxic CD8 clonotypes in ibrutinib-treated CLL. Study findings and constraints: While tracking circulating CD8+ T-cell counts, baseline clonality exceeded that of age-matched healthy donors.

TCRdb's copy holds only in-frame clones and misses some; the assay was immunoSEQ multiplex PCR. The data hold some 200,000 clones, with 55% to 85% observed a single time. Material: PBMCs, obtained after 24 months of ibrutinib treatment. The chain employs TRBV9 and TRBJ2-6; D gene ambiguous. The receptor was isolated from a human donor with chronic lymphocytic leukemia. CDR3 nucleotide sequence: TGTGCCAGCAGCGTGTCCGACTCTGGGGCCAACGTCCTGACTTTC. It translates to CASSVSDSGANVLTF.